The clone carrying this TCR beta chain was picked up many times. What it recognizes is unknown. This record comes from a study of T cell repertoires in cytomegalovirus infection. Overall study results and limits: HLA-C-restricted CMV clonotypes gave the most frequent clonotype in two of eight donors.

CDR3 length: 14 amino acids. Germline CDR1 is SGHTA and CDR2 is FQGNSA. V was clipped by 5 bases and J by 4 bases; unmatched bases: 4. TCRdb reanalysed the reads using MiXCR and keeps one entry per CDR3 protein. The sample records hundreds of thousands of distinct CDR3 sequences, 30% to 40% being singletons. The sequencing used cultured PBMCs, collected from culture after CMV antigen stimulation. V and J are TRBV7-2 and TRBJ2-3; 9 bases map to TRBD1. This clonotype was sampled from a human donor in good health (CMV status not recorded). Some clones in this sample may be carry-over from other donors' samples. The CDR3 bases are TGTGCCAGCAGCACTCGACAGGGGGCAGATACGCAGTATTTT. Amino acids: CASSTRQGADTQYF.